These 29 T cell receptor beta chains originate from one sample sequenced in a study of vaccination and CD4 T cells after COVID-19 (dated by TCRdb to between 2020 and 2023). The sample's treatment or condition label, decoded: 10-day PBMC culture with coronavirus spike peptide pools or control peptides (ViraFEST assay). Library preparation employed PCR. Sequencing relied on an Illumina iSeq 100. At the Johns Hopkins FTIC core, DNA from the cultured CD4+ T cells underwent TCR sequencing with the Oncomine TCR Beta short-read assay. The public reads were reprocessed in TCRdb via fastp at Q25 and MiXCR, keeping in-frame beta chains. Entries are consolidated by CDR3 protein sequence, retaining the most common genes and DNA. The sample table contains 15,000 to 20,000 distinct CDR3 sequences; only one count was recorded for around 50% of them. Roughly a fifth of the sample goes to the ten largest clones. No antigen has been assigned to these receptors.

The sample was CD4+ T cells from blood, cultured in vitro, taken before SARS-CoV-2 vaccination. The receptors stem from a human donor who had recovered from COVID-19.

The chain carries TRBV28 and TRBJ2-7; a weak D match, TRBD1 (5 bases). This CDR3 spans 14 amino acids. CDR1 and CDR2 from the germline V gene are MDHEN and SYDVKM. The V end was cut by 7 bases, the J end by 3 bases, with 16 bases between. The CDR3 DNA reads as TGTGCCAGCACCGTACATCAGGGCGGCTACGAGCAGTACTTC. Protein product: CASTVHQGGYEQYF.

The count of this clonotype is one. CDR3 sequence: CASTQSREAQNEQFF. CDR3 sequence (DNA): TGTGCCAGTACCCAAAGCCGGGAAGCCCAGAATGAGCAGTTCTTC. This chain connects TRBV19 to TRBJ2-1; a possible D gene is TRBD2 (5 bases). Per the germline V gene, CDR1 is LNHDA and CDR2 is SQIVND (reference sequence). The CDR3 is made up of 15 amino acids. The ends were cut back, 7 bases at V and 7 bases at J, with 20 bases in the middle.

This clonotype came up a few times. This chain connects TRBV2 to TRBJ1-1; no reliable D call. Germline values: CDR1 SNHLY, CDR2 FYNNEI. This CDR3 spans 14 amino acids. The germline V and J ends were trimmed by 4 bases and 4 bases, with 13 bases remaining between them. Here the CDR3 DNA reads TGTGCCAGCAGTGGTGGACTGCGGGGCACTGAAGCTTTCTTT. Translated, it gives CASSGGLRGTEAFF.

The chain recombines TRBV6-1 with TRBJ1-1; D unclear. Germline CDR1 and CDR2: MNHNS and SASEGT. The CDR3 has 16 amino acids. Deletions cut 7 bases from V and 1 base from J, with 19 bases between. The CDR3 sequence: CASTRFFGGQNTEAFF. CDR3 nucleotides: TGTGCCAGCACCAGATTTTTTGGAGGGCAGAACACTGAAGCTTTCTTT.

The chain carries TRBV6-1 and TRBJ2-6; no clear D. The CDR3 is made up of 16 amino acids. The germline V gene encodes CDR1 MNHNS and CDR2 SASEGT. Trimming stripped 1 base from V and 4 bases from J, with 11 bases between. The CDR3 loop reads CASSEELGIGANVLTF. The CDR3 coding sequence is TGTGCCAGCAGTGAAGAGCTGGGGATAGGGGCCAACGTCCTGACTTTC.

The J gene is TRBJ2-3, the V gene TRBV7-2; the match to TRBD2 covers 7 bases. Germline values: CDR1 SGHTA, CDR2 FQGNSA. The CDR3 has 14 amino acids. V shed 4 bases and J 5 bases; nucleotides not matched to a gene: 6. CDR3 DNA sequence: TGTGCCAGCAGCTCGTGGACTAGTGGAGATACGCAGTATTTT. Residues: CASSSWTSGDTQYF. The full variable domain, with the rest looked up from reference TRBV7-2 and TRBJ2-3, is GAGVSQSPSNKVTEKGKDVELRCDPISGHTALYWYRQSLGQGLEFLIYFQGNSAPDKSGLPSDRFSAERTGGSVSTLTIQRTQQEDSAVYLCASSSWTSGDTQYFGPGTRLTVL.

The chain recombines TRBV6-1 with TRBJ1-6, with D tentatively TRBD1 (6 bases). The CDR3 runs 16 residues. V shed 8 bases and J shed 2 bases, with 16 bases lying between them. Germline CDR1 is MNHNS and CDR2 is SASEGT. In DNA, the CDR3 is TGTGCCAGCGTCGCGGGGGGGGCGGCCTATAATTCACCCCTCCACTTT. It translates to CASVAGGAAYNSPLHF.

This rearrangement joins TRBV11-2 to TRBJ1-6; D is unclear. This CDR3 is built from 14 residues. V lost 4 bases and J 3 bases, leaving 7 bases between the germline ends. Looked up from germline, CDR1 is SGHAT and CDR2 is FQNNGV. This chain's CDR3 is CASSWGNYNSPLHF. The CDR3, as DNA: TGTGCCAGCAGCTGGGGAAACTATAATTCACCCCTCCACTTT.

The chain combines TRBV6-2 or TRBV6-3 with TRBJ2-3; 7 positions match TRBD1. The germline gives CDR1 MNHEY, CDR2 SVGEGT. Trimming removed 10 bases from V and 4 bases from J; junction bases left unmatched: 20. The CDR3 runs 17 residues. The CDR3 DNA reads TGTGCCACTGCCCGCAGGGGGTTGACGGGCGGCGCAGATACGCAGTATTTT. The encoded protein is CATARRGLTGGADTQYF.

The rearrangement links TRBV29-1 to TRBJ2-4; no clear D. Germline V gene data show CDR1 as SQVTM and CDR2 as ANQGSEA. CDR3 length: 12 amino acids. V lost 1 base and J lost 8, with 9 bases in between. The chain's CDR3 is CSVEALGDIQYF. As DNA, the CDR3 is TGCAGCGTTGAAGCGCTAGGAGACATTCAGTACTTC.

The chain is built from TRBV6-2 or TRBV6-3 and TRBJ2-1; D might be TRBD1 (8 bases). There are 16 residues in the CDR3. The germline V gene has CDR1 MNHEY and CDR2 SVGEGT. The V and J ends lost 6 bases and 7 bases respectively, with 22 bases between them. CDR3 residues: CASRSWGGQEMNEQFF. The DNA of the CDR3 is TGTGCCAGCAGATCCTGGGGGGGACAGGAAATGAATGAGCAGTTCTTC.

The rearrangement uses TRBV4-2 and TRBJ1-1; D unresolved. V lost 0 bases and J 3 bases, leaving 8 bases between the germline ends. Germline V gene lookup returns CDR1 LGHNA and CDR2 YNFKEQ. The CDR3 totals 14 residues. The CDR3 coding sequence is TGTGCCAGCAGCCAAGAAGAGGTGGACACTGAAGCTTTCTTT. Its translation: CASSQEEVDTEAFF.

This clonotype was seen a few times. The rearrangement joins TRBV12-3 or TRBV12-4 to TRBJ1-1; 9 nucleotides agree with TRBD1. With 7 bases clipped from V and 6 bases from J, the junction kept 12 bases outside the gene matches. The CDR3 loop spans 15 amino acids. CDR3 loop: CASTLSSGQGSEAFF. In DNA, the CDR3 is TGTGCCAGCACCTTGTCGTCGGGACAGGGCTCTGAAGCTTTCTTT.

This chain links TRBV7-9 with TRBJ2-2; D remains ambiguous. V was trimmed by 1 base and J by 7 bases, leaving 7 bases between them. Germline CDR1 reads SEHNR; CDR2 reads FQNEAQ (reference sequence). The CDR3 is 13 residues long. CDR3 residues: CASSLVGDGELFF. The CDR3 DNA is TGTGCCAGCAGCTTAGTTGGGGACGGGGAGCTGTTTTTT.

This clonotype was counted a single time. This chain joins TRBV18 and TRBJ1-1, with 12 nucleotides matching TRBD1. The J segment lost 4 bases and the V segment lost 0 bases, leaving 6 bases of the junction unmatched. Germline V CDR1 and CDR2: KGHSH, LQKENI. CDR3 size: 17 residues. For the CDR3, the DNA is TGTGCCAGCTCACCACCCGGGACAGGGGGCGCGGGCACTGAAGCTTTCTTT. As protein: CASSPPGTGGAGTEAFF. The full variable domain, with the rest looked up from reference TRBV18 and TRBJ1-1, is NAGVMQNPRHLVRRRGQEARLRCSPMKGHSHVYWYRQLPEEGLKFMVYLQKENIIDESGMPKERFSAEFPKEGPSILRIQQVVRGDSAAYFCASSPPGTGGAGTEAFFGQGTRLTVV.

The CDR3 here is CASSPDRFSTSGTPSYEQYF. In nucleotides, the CDR3 is TGTGCCAGCAGCCCGGACCGCTTTTCGACTAGCGGGACCCCCTCCTACGAGCAGTACTTC. The chain couples TRBV7-8 to TRBJ2-7, with 11 bases that match TRBD2. The CDR3 sequence is 20 residues long. Trimming took 5 bases from V and 0 from J; bases not matched to a gene: 18. CDR1 and CDR2 (germline): SGHVS, FQNEAQ.

In its sample, this clonotype was seen a few times. This sequence joins TRBV20-1 and TRBJ2-3; D gene unclear. Trimming stripped 1 base from V and 1 base from J, with 6 bases between. CDR1 DFQATT and CDR2 SNEGSKA come from the germline V gene (reference sequence). The CDR3 is made up of 13 amino acids. CDR3 coding DNA: TGCAGTGCTAGAGGGCGAGGCACAGATACGCAGTATTTT. Residues: CSARGRGTDTQYF.

This rearrangement joins TRBV20-1 to TRBJ2-5, with 7 bases lining up with TRBD1. Germline CDR1 reads DFQATT; CDR2 reads SNEGSKA (reference sequence). This CDR3 has 14 amino acids. V lost 8 bases and J lost 2; bases outside the gene matches: 11. The CDR3 protein is CSCSAVGQQETQYF. The CDR3, as DNA: TGCAGTTGCAGTGCTGTGGGACAGCAAGAGACCCAGTACTTC.

This clonotype occurred a few times. The chain employs TRBV7-2 and TRBJ2-3; 7 bases map to TRBD1. The CDR3 spans 16 residues. V was clipped by 5 bases and J by 2 bases; unmatched bases: 10. Germline CDR1 is SGHTA and CDR2 is FQGNSA. The DNA of the CDR3 is TGTGCCAGCAGCCACAACAGGGGTCCCCACACAGATACGCAGTATTTT. It encodes CASSHNRGPHTDTQYF.

This chain links TRBV7-9 with TRBJ1-2, with 7 bases lining up with TRBD1. The junction had 13 bases not matched to a gene; V was cut back by 8 bases and J by 4 bases. CDR1 and CDR2 (germline): SEHNR, FQNEAQ (reference sequence). This CDR3 region has 15 residues. CDR3 coding DNA: TGTGCCAGCTCAAGGACTCAGGGGGTTTCCTATGGCTACACCTTC. Residues: CASSRTQGVSYGYTF.

The CDR3 protein is CASSPPTSVETQYF. The CDR3 coding sequence is TGTGCCAGCTCACCACCCACTAGCGTTGAGACCCAGTACTTC. V gene TRBV18 combines with J gene TRBJ2-5; 7 nucleotides line up with TRBD2. CDR3 length: 14 amino acids. With 0 bases clipped from V and 5 bases from J, the junction kept 3 bases outside the gene matches. CDR1 is KGHSH and CDR2 is LQKENI in the germline V gene.

The V call is TRBV7-2, the J call TRBJ2-2; D is unresolved. The CDR3 runs to 14 residues. The germline V gene has CDR1 SGHTA and CDR2 FQGNSA. V dropped 1 base and J dropped 4 bases, with 7 bases sitting between them. Here the CDR3 DNA reads TGTGCCAGCAGCTTAGGACGGGCCACCGGGGAGCTGTTTTTT. As protein: CASSLGRATGELFF.

This rearrangement joins TRBV6-5 to TRBJ2-4; TRBD1 matches at 8 bases. The V gene's germline CDR1 is MNHEY and CDR2 SVGAGI. The CDR3 is made up of 17 amino acids. V shed 4 bases and J 0 bases; nucleotides not matched to a gene: 8. CDR3 in DNA: TGTGCCAGCAGTTCAAAAACCCAGGGGGCAGCCAAAAACATTCAGTACTTC. It encodes CASSSKTQGAAKNIQYF.

The V gene is TRBV15, the J gene TRBJ1-6; TRBD1 matches at 7 bases. After removal of 6 bases from V and 11 bases from J, the junction contained 4 bases not matched to a gene. There are 12 residues in the CDR3. The germline V gene has CDR1 LNHNV and CDR2 YYDKDF (reference sequence). CDR3 protein: CATSKTGAPLHF. The CDR3 nucleotides are TGTGCCACCAGTAAAACAGGGGCACCCCTCCACTTT.

The chain is built from TRBV28 and TRBJ1-5, with 7 bases aligning to TRBD1. This CDR3 region has 15 residues. After removal of 3 bases from V and 2 bases from J, the junction contained 4 bases not matched to a gene. Germline V gene sequence: CDR1 MDHEN, CDR2 SYDVKM. CDR3 coding DNA: TGTGCCAGCAGTTTCAGGGGGTTCGGCAATCAGCCCCAGCATTTT. Protein product: CASSFRGFGNQPQHF.

This clonotype has more than one count but fewer than ten. The V gene is TRBV20-1, the J gene TRBJ2-6; a weak D match, TRBD1 (5 bases). The CDR3 runs to 15 residues. Trimming removed 4 bases from V and 0 bases from J, with 10 bases in between. The germline V gene has CDR1 DFQATT and CDR2 SNEGSKA (reference sequence). The CDR3, as DNA: TGCAGTGCTACGACAGCGTCCTCTGGGGCCAACGTCCTGACTTTC. It translates to CSATTASSGANVLTF.

This rearrangement joins TRBV20-1 to TRBJ2-5; either TRBD1 or TRBD2 may fit D (7 bases each). This CDR3 spans 13 amino acids. Germline-derived CDR1 and CDR2 are DFQATT and SNEGSKA (reference sequence). The ends were cut back, 6 bases at V and 2 bases at J, with 13 bases in the middle. In DNA form, the CDR3 reads TGCAGTGCGACCAGGGGGGGACAAGAGACCCAGTACTTC. Translation gives CSATRGGQETQYF.

V is TRBV28 and J is TRBJ2-7; 7 bases match TRBD2. This CDR3 is 14 amino acids long. CDR1 is MDHEN and CDR2 is SYDVKM in the germline V gene. V shed 5 bases, J shed 0 bases, and the junction held 4 bases outside the gene matches. CDR3 in amino acids: CASSPRLASYEQYF. The CDR3 DNA reads TGTGCCAGCAGTCCCCGACTAGCCTCCTACGAGCAGTACTTC.

V and J are TRBV12-5 and TRBJ2-3; TRBD1 aligns across 7 bases. Germline CDR1 LGHNT, CDR2 FRNRAP. V was clipped by 6 bases and J by 3 bases; unmatched bases: 9. The CDR3 has 15 residues. The CDR3 here is CASGADRRLTDTQYF. The CDR3 DNA sequence: TGTGCTAGTGGGGCGGACAGGAGGCTGACAGATACGCAGTATTTT.